The rows below give T cell receptor beta chains drawn from one sample of a study of Ad26.COV2.S vaccination and SARS-CoV-2 variants. The repertoire was sequenced with immunoSEQ multiplex PCR; TCRdb's copy has only in-frame clones and lacks some. The sample has about 350,000 clones; just over 90% are singletons. Sequenced here: peripheral blood, sampled after recovery from COVID-19. These receptors originate from a human donor who had recovered from COVID-19. Each CDR3 is given with its conserved first and last residue. The D gene is left open where the match is weak. Some rows mark clone size as missing; the rest say once, few, many or name a class of expanded clone.

d_call j_call clone_size cdr3_length v_call cdr3_aa cdr3_nt
TRBD1 TRBJ1-2 . 16 TRBV9 CASSPPGTGVNYGYTF TGTGCCAGCAGCCCGCCCGGGACAGGGGTTAACTATGGCTACACCTTC
. TRBJ2-7 . 14 TRBV14 CASSQDGGYYEQYF TGTGCCAGCAGCCAAGATGGCGGTTACTACGAGCAGTACTTC
TRBD1 TRBJ2-2 . 15 TRBV23-1 CASSRRTGGTGELFF TGCGCCAGCAGTCGAAGGACAGGGGGCACCGGGGAGCTGTTTTTT
. TRBJ1-2 . 16 TRBV11-2 CASSLEMPRSGGGYTF TGTGCCAGCAGCTTAGAGATGCCCCGTTCGGGAGGGGGCTACACCTTC
. TRBJ2-2 . 14 TRBV6-2/TRBV6-3 CASSPYRSGGELFF TGTGCCAGCAGTCCATACCGGTCGGGCGGGGAGCTGTTTTTT
TRBD2 TRBJ2-7 . 15 TRBV13 CASSRLTSGGDEQYF TGTGCCAGCAGCCGCCTGACTAGCGGGGGCGACGAGCAGTACTTC
. TRBJ2-5 . 14 TRBV4-1 CASSPTHPEETQYF TGCGCCAGCAGCCCGACTCATCCTGAGGAGACCCAGTACTTC
TRBD1 TRBJ2-4 . 18 TRBV19 CASSPWNWDSKAKNIQYF TGTGCCAGTAGTCCTTGGAACTGGGACAGCAAAGCCAAAAACATTCAGTACTTC
TRBD2 TRBJ2-3 . 18 TRBV7-9 CASSLEGSGGPRTDTQYF TGTGCCAGCAGCTTAGAAGGGAGCGGGGGCCCCCGCACAGATACGCAGTATTTT
. TRBJ2-2 . 13 TRBV7-3 CASSLRGTGELFF TGTGCCAGCAGCTTAAGAGGGACCGGGGAGCTGTTTTTT
TRBD1 TRBJ1-2 . 12 TRBV10-3 CAISTGGDGYTF TGTGCCATCAGTACAGGGGGCGATGGCTACACCTTC
. TRBJ1-5 . 14 TRBV28 CASSIKLSNQPQHF TGTGCCAGCAGTATTAAACTTAGCAATCAGCCCCAGCATTTT
. TRBJ1-1 . 14 TRBV11-2 CASSLVGVRGLAFF TGTGCCAGCAGCTTAGTAGGAGTTCGGGGGTTGGCTTTCTTT
. TRBJ1-6 . 16 TRBV14 CASSQIHGRYNSPLHF TGTGCCAGCAGCCAAATCCACGGACGATATAATTCACCCCTCCACTTT
TRBD1 TRBJ1-1 once 15 TRBV5-6 CASSAGDRGQTEAFF TGTGCCAGCAGCGCGGGGGACAGGGGGCAGACTGAAGCTTTCTTT
TRBD1 TRBJ2-7 . 14 TRBV11-2 CASSLARGMREQYF TGTGCCAGCAGCTTAGCCAGGGGGATGAGGGAGCAGTACTTC
TRBD1 TRBJ1-1 . 13 TRBV7-9 CASSQTRQGDAFF TGTGCCAGCAGCCAAACACGACAGGGTGACGCTTTCTTT
. TRBJ1-5 . 15 TRBV15 CATSRVRQSNQPQHF TGTGCCACCAGCAGAGTTCGACAGAGCAATCAGCCCCAGCATTTT
. TRBJ2-7 . 15 TRBV5-1 CASSLEAGASLEQYF TGCGCCAGCAGCTTGGAGGCGGGGGCCTCCCTCGAGCAGTACTTC
TRBD1 TRBJ2-7 once 14 TRBV6-5 CASSFRDRTYEQYF TGTGCCAGCAGTTTCCGGGACAGAACCTACGAGCAGTACTTC
. TRBJ2-6 . 17 TRBV27 CASSFYYEGSGANVLTF TGTGCCAGCAGTTTTTATTATGAGGGGTCTGGGGCCAACGTCCTGACTTTC
. TRBJ2-7 . 14 TRBV19 CASSITSTGDEQYF TGTGCCAGTAGTATCACCTCAACGGGGGACGAGCAGTACTTC
. TRBJ1-4 . 18 TRBV11-2 CASSTGTPPFRPNEKLFF TGTGCCAGCAGCACCGGGACCCCACCCTTTCGCCCAAATGAAAAACTGTTTTTT
TRBD1 TRBJ1-5 . 15 TRBV18 CASRGPGQGFQPQHF TGTGCCAGCCGGGGTCCGGGACAGGGATTTCAGCCCCAGCATTTT
. TRBJ1-2 . 12 TRBV7-9 CASSLASGGYTF TGTGCCAGCAGCTTAGCGTCGGGAGGCTACACCTTC
. TRBJ1-2 . 15 TRBV27 CASSLVGRDNYGYTF TGTGCCAGCAGTTTAGTCGGACGGGATAACTATGGCTACACCTTC
TRBD1 TRBJ1-2 . 14 TRBV6-5 CASSYSRPGGGYTF TGTGCCAGCAGTTACTCAAGGCCAGGGGGCGGCTACACCTTC
TRBD2 TRBJ2-7 . 15 TRBV7-2 CASSLGGGAPYEQYF TGTGCCAGCAGCTTAGGCGGGGGGGCTCCCTACGAGCAGTACTTC
TRBD2 TRBJ2-1 once 15 TRBV5-1 CASSLLAGGFDEQFF TGCGCCAGCAGCTTACTAGCGGGGGGATTCGATGAGCAGTTCTTC
. TRBJ2-5 . 11 TRBV2 CATEYQETQYF TGTGCCACCGAATACCAAGAGACCCAGTACTTC
TRBD2 TRBJ2-5 . 14 TRBV11-2 CASSLGGGPETQYF TGTGCCAGCAGCTTAGGGGGGGGACCAGAGACCCAGTACTTC
. TRBJ1-3 . 14 TRBV4-3 CASSQEVSGNTIYF TGCGCCAGCAGCCAGGAAGTCTCTGGAAACACCATATATTTT
. TRBJ1-2 . 11 TRBV12-3/TRBV12-4 CASRGGGGYTF TGTGCCAGCCGGGGGGGAGGTGGCTACACCTTC
. TRBJ2-5 . 12 TRBV12-5 CASGQGKETQYF TGTGCTAGTGGGCAGGGTAAAGAGACCCAGTACTTC
. TRBJ1-3 few 16 TRBV11-2 CASSPTLVPSGNTIYF TGTGCCAGCAGCCCAACGTTGGTGCCCTCTGGAAACACCATATATTTT
TRBD1 TRBJ1-2 . 15 TRBV5-1 CASSPGTETNYGYTF TGCGCCAGCAGCCCCGGGACAGAAACTAACTATGGCTACACCTTC
TRBD1 TRBJ1-1 . 14 TRBV5-4 CASSLDRGNTEAFF TGTGCCAGCAGCTTAGACAGGGGGAACACTGAAGCTTTCTTT
. TRBJ2-7 . 13 TRBV5-5 CASSGGSSYEQYF TGTGCCAGCAGCGGGGGGAGTTCATACGAGCAGTACTTC